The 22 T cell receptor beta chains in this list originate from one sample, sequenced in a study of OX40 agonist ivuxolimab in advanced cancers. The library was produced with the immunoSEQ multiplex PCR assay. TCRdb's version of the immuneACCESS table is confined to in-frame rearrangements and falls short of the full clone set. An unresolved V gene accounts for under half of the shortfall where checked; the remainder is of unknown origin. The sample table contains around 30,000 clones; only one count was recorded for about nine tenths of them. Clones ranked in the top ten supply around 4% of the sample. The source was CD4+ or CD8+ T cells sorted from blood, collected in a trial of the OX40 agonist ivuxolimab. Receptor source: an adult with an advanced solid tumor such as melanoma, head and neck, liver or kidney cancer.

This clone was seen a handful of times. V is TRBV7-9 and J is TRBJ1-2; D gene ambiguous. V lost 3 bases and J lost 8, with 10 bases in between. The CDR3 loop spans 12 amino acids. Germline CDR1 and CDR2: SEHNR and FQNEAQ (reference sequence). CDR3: CASSLGGRGYTF. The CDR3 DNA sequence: TGTGCCAGCAGCTTGGGAGGTCGGGGCTACACCTTC.

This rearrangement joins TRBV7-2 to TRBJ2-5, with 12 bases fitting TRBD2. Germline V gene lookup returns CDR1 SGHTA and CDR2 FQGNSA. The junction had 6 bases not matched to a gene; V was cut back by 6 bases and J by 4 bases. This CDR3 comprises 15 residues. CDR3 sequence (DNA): TGTGCCAGCAGAAAGACTAGCGGGGGTGTAGAGACCCAGTACTTC. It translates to CASRKTSGGVETQYF.

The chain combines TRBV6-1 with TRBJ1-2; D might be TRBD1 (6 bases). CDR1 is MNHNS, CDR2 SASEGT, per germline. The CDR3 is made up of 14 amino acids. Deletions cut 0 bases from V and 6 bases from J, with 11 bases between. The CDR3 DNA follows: TGTGCCAGCAGTGAAGCTGTGGGGGCAAATGGCTACACCTTC. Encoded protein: CASSEAVGANGYTF.

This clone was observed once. CDR3 sequence reads: CASSQLPGVIGYTF. DNA of the CDR3: TGTGCCAGCAGCCAATTGCCCGGCGTAATCGGCTACACCTTC. This sequence joins TRBV7-9 and TRBJ1-2; D not resolved. The CDR3 length is 14 residues. Trimming shortened V by 5 bases and J by 8 bases, and 18 bases separated the two germline ends. In germline, CDR1 is SEHNR, CDR2 FQNEAQ (reference sequence). The variable domain in full, completed from reference TRBV7-9 and TRBJ1-2, reads DTGVSQNPRHKITKRGQNVTFRCDPISEHNRLYWYRQTLGQGPEFLTYFQNEAQLEKSRLLSDRFSAERPKGSFSTLEIQRTEQGDSAMYLCASSQLPGVIGYTFGSGTRLTVV.

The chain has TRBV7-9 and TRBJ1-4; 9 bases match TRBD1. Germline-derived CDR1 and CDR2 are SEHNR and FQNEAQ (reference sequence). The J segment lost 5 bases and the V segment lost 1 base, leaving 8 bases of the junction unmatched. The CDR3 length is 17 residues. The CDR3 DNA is TGTGCCAGCAGCTTAGGATTATACGGACAGGGGAATGAAAAACTGTTTTTT. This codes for CASSLGLYGQGNEKLFF.

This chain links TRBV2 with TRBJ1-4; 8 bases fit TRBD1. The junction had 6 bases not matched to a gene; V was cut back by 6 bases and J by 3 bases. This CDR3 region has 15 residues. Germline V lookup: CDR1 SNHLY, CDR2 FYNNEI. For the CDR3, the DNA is TGTGCCAGCAGAGTTGACAGGGGTCCTAATGAAAAACTGTTTTTT. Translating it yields CASRVDRGPNEKLFF.

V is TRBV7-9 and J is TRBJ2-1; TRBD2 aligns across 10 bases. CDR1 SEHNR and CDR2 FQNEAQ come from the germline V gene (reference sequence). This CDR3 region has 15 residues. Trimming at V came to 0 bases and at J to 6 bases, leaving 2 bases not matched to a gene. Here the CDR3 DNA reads TGTGCCAGCAGCTTAGCAGCGGGGGGGCCCAATGAGCAGTTCTTC. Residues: CASSLAAGGPNEQFF.

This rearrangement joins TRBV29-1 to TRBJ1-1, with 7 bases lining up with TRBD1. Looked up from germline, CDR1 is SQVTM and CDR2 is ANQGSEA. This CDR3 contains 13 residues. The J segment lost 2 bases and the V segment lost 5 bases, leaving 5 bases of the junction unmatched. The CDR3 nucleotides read TGCAGCGTTAGAAGGGGGCGCAACACTGAAGCTTTCTTT. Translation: CSVRRGRNTEAFF.

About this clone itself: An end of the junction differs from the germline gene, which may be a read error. In nucleotides, the CDR3 is TGCAGCGTCGAAGGGGACAGGAACACAGATACGCAGTATTTT. This encodes CSVEGDRNTDTQYF. The chain links TRBV29-1 to TRBJ2-3; TRBD1 matches at 8 bases. Germline V gene lookup returns CDR1 SQVTM and CDR2 ANQGSEA. The CDR3 sequence is 14 residues long.

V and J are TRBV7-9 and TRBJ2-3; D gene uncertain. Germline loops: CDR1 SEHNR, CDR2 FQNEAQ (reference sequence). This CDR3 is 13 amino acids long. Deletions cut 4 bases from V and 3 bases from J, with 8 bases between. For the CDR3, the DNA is TGTGCCAGCAGCTATGGAATGACAGATACGCAGTATTTT. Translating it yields CASSYGMTDTQYF.

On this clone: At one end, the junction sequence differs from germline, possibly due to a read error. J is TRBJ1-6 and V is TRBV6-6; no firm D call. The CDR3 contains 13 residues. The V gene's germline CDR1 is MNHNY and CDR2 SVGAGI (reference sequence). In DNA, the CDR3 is TGTGTCAGCAGCGGACGGGAAGATTCACCCCTCCACTTT. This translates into CVSSGREDSPLHF.

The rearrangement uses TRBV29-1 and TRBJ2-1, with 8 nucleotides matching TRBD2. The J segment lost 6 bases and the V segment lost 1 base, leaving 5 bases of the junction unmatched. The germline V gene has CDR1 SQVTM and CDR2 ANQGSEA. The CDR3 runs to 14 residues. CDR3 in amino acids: CSVEAGGPGNEQFF. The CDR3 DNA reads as TGCAGCGTTGAAGCGGGGGGGCCGGGCAATGAGCAGTTCTTC.

The chain's CDR3 is CASSEEAEKLFF. For the CDR3, the DNA is TGTGCCAGCAGTGAAGAGGCTGAAAAACTGTTTTTT. The chain combines TRBV2 with TRBJ1-4; no reliable D call. The CDR3 consists of 12 residues. Trimming removed 1 base from V and 7 bases from J, with 4 bases in between. Germline V CDR1 and CDR2: SNHLY, FYNNEI.

CDR3 DNA: TGTGCCAGCAGCTTGGATTTTCAGCCCCAGCATTTT. As protein: CASSLDFQPQHF. The chain combines TRBV7-9 with TRBJ1-5; D uncertain. Germline V CDR1 and CDR2: SEHNR, FQNEAQ (reference sequence). Trimming took 3 bases from V and 6 from J, leaving 6 bases between them. The CDR3 has 12 amino acids.

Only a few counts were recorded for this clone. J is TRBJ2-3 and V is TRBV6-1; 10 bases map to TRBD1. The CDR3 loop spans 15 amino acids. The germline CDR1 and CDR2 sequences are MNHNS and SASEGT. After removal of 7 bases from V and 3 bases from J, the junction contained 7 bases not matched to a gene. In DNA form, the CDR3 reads TGTGCCAGCACCAACCCGGGACAGGGGACAGATACGCAGTATTTT. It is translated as CASTNPGQGTDTQYF.

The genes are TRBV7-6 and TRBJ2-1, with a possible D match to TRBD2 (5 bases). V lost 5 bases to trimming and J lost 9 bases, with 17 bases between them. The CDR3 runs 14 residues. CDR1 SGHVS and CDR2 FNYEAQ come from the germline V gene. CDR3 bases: TGTGCCAGCAGCCCCGGAGGAAGTTTAGGTGAGCAGTTCTTC. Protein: CASSPGGSLGEQFF.

DNA of the CDR3: TGTGCCTGGAGGCAGACAGGGGCTCCACCCCTCCACTTT. As protein: CAWRQTGAPPLHF. The chain recombines TRBV30 with TRBJ1-6; 8 nucleotides match TRBD1. The ends lost 3 bases at V and 11 bases at J; junction bases unmatched: 6. The CDR3 covers 13 residues. Germline V gene lookup returns CDR1 GTSNPN and CDR2 SVGIG (reference sequence).

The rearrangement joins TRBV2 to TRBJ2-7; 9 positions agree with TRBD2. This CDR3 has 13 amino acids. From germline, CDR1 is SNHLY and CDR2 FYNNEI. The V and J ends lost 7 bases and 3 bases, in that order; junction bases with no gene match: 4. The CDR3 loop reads CASNIAGVYEQYF. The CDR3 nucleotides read TGTGCCAGCAACATAGCGGGGGTCTACGAGCAGTACTTC.

The CDR3 coding sequence is TGTGCCAGCAGCTTTGGGGGGACCGAGCAGTACTTC. Protein product: CASSFGGTEQYF. This rearrangement joins TRBV5-6 to TRBJ2-7; possibly TRBD2 for D (6 bases). Trimming removed 2 bases at V and 6 bases at J, with 9 bases between. Looked up from germline, CDR1 is SGHDT and CDR2 is YYEEEE. This CDR3 region has 12 residues. Filled out from reference TRBV5-6 and TRBJ2-7, the complete variable domain reads DAGVTQSPTHLIKTRGQQVTLRCSPKSGHDTVSWYQQALGQGPQFIFQYYEEEERQRGNFPDRFSGHQFPNYSSELNVNALLLGDSALYLCASSFGGTEQYFGPGTRLTVT.

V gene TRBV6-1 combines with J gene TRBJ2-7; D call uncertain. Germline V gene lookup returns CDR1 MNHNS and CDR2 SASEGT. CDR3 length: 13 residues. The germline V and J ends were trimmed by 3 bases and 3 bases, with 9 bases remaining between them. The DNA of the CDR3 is TGTGCCAGCAGTGACTCCTGGAACTACGAGCAGTACTTC. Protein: CASSDSWNYEQYF.

CDR3 protein: CASSIQGGDTEAFF. The CDR3 bases are TGTGCCAGTAGTATCCAGGGCGGGGACACTGAAGCTTTCTTT. The chain recombines TRBV19 with TRBJ1-1; possibly TRBD1 for D (5 bases). The CDR3 has 14 residues. Germline loops: CDR1 LNHDA, CDR2 SQIVND (reference sequence). V was cut by 3 bases and J by 3 bases, with 11 bases left in between.

Written as DNA, the CDR3 is TGTGCCTGGAGTCGGGGGGCCCAGAATGAGCAGTTCTTC. This codes for CAWSRGAQNEQFF. This rearrangement joins TRBV30 to TRBJ2-1, with D possibly TRBD2 on 7 matching bases. The germline CDR1 and CDR2 sequences are GTSNPN and SVGIG (reference sequence). This CDR3 is 13 amino acids long. V lost 2 bases and J 7 bases, leaving 12 bases between the germline ends.